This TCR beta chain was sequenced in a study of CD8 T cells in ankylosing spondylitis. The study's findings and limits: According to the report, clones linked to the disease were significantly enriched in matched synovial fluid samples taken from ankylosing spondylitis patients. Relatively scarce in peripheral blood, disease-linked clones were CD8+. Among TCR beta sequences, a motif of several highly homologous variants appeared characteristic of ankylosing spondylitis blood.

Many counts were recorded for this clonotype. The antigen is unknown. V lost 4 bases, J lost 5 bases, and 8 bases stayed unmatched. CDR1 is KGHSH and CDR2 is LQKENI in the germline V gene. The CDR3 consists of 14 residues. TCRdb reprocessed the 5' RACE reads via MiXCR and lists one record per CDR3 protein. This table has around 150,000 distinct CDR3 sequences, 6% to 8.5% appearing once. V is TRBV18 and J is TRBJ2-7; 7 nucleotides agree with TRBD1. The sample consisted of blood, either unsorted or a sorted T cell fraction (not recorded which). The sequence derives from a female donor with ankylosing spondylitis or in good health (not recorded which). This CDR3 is CASSLRQGGNEQYF. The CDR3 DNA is TGTGCCAGCTCACTCCGACAGGGTGGCAACGAGCAGTACTTC.